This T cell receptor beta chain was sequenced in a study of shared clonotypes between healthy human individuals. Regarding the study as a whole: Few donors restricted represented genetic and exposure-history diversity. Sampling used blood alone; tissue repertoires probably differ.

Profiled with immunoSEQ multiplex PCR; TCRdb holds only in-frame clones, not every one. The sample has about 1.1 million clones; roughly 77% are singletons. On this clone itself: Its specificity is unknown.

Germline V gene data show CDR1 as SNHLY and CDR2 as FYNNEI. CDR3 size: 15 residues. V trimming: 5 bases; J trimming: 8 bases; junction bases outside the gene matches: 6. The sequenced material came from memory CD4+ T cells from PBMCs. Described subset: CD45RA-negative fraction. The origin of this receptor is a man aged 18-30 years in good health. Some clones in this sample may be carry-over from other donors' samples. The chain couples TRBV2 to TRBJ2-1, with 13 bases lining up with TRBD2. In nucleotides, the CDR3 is TGTGCCAGCAGTCCGGGACTAGCGGGATTACATGAGCAGTTCTTC. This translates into CASSPGLAGLHEQFF.